This T cell receptor beta chain is from a study of PD-L1 blockade in urothelial cancer. Synthetic spike-ins, TCR analog templates, were added into each PCR. The repertoire was sequenced with immunoSEQ multiplex PCR; TCRdb's copy has only in-frame clones and lacks some. The data show around 120,000 clones, 70% to 85% seen once. CDR1 is LNHDA, CDR2 SQIVND, per germline (reference sequence). CDR3 length: 15 residues. V lost 0 bases and J 2 bases, leaving 10 bases between the germline ends. The sample consisted of PBMCs, taken around atezolizumab (anti-PD-L1) treatment. The V gene is TRBV19, the J gene TRBJ1-2, with a possible D match to TRBD1 (6 bases). The origin of this receptor is a man aged 50 to 59 with urothelial cancer. The CDR3 is CASSIEGRGNYGYTF. In DNA, the CDR3 is TGTGCCAGTAGTATAGAGGGCAGGGGCAACTATGGCTACACCTTC.